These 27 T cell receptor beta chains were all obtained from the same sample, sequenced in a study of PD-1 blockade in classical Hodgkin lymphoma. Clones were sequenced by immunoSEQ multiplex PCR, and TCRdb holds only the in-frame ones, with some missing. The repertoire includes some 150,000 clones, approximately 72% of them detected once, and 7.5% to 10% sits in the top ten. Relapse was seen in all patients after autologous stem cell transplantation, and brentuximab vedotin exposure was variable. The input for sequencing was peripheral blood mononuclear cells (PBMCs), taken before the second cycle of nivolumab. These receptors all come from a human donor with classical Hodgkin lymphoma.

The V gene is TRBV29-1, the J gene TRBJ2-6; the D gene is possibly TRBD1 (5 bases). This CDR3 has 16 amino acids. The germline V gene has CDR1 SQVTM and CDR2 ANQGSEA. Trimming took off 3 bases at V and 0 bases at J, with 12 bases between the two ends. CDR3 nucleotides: TGCAGCGTTGATACAGGTCCCCTCTCTGGGGCCAACGTCCTGACTTTC. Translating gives CSVDTGPLSGANVLTF.

DNA for the CDR3: TGTGCCATCAGGGCCCAGATCGCCCGCGGTTATACGCAGTATTTT. Translation: CAIRAQIARGYTQYF. The V and J genes are TRBV10-3 and TRBJ2-3; no firm D call. Deletions cut 6 bases from V and 7 bases from J, with 20 bases between. The CDR3 consists of 15 residues. Germline V gene sequence: CDR1 ENHRY, CDR2 SYGVKD.

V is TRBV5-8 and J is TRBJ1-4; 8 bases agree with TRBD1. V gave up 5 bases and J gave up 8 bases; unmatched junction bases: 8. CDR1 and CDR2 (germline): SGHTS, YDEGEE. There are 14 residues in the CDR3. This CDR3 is CASRRDRGYEKLFF. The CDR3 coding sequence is TGTGCCAGCAGGCGCGACAGGGGTTACGAAAAACTGTTTTTT.

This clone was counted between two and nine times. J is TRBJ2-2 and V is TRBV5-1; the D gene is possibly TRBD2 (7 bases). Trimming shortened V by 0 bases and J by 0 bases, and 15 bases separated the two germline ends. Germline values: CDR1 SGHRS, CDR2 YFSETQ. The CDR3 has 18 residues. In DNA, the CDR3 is TGCGCCAGCAGCTTGGTCCCCGGGGGGCGGGCGAACACCGGGGAGCTGTTTTTT. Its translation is CASSLVPGGRANTGELFF.

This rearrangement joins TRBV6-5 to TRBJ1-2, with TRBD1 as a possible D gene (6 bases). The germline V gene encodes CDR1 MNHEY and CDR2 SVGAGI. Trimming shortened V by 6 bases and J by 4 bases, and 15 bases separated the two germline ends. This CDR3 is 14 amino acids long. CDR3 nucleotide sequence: TGTGCCAGCAGCCTCGATGGACAGAGCTATGGCTACACCTTC. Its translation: CASSLDGQSYGYTF.

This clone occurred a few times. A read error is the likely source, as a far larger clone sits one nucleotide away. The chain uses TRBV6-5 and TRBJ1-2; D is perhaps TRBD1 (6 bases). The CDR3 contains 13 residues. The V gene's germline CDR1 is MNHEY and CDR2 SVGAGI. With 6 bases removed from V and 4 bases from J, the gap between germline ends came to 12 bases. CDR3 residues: CASSWDKSYGYTF. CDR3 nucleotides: TGTGCCAGCAGCTGGGACAAGTCCTATGGCTACACCTTC.

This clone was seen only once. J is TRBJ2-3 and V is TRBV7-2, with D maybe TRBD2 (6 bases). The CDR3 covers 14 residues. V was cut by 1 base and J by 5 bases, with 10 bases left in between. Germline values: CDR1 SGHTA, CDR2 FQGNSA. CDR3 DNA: TGTGCCAGCAGCTTAGACTTGGGGGGAGATACGCAGTATTTT. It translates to CASSLDLGGDTQYF. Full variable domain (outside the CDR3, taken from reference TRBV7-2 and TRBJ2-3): GAGVSQSPSNKVTEKGKDVELRCDPISGHTALYWYRQSLGQGLEFLIYFQGNSAPDKSGLPSDRFSAERTGGSVSTLTIQRTQQEDSAVYLCASSLDLGGDTQYFGPGTRLTVL.

This chain's CDR3 is CASSQNLGFTDTQYF. CDR3 coding DNA: TGTGCCAGCAGCCAGAACCTAGGATTCACAGATACGCAGTATTTT. The chain is built from TRBV14 and TRBJ2-3; no definite D call. Germline V lookup: CDR1 SGHDN, CDR2 FVKESK. The CDR3 covers 15 residues. Trimming shortened V by 3 bases and J by 2 bases, and 12 bases separated the two germline ends.

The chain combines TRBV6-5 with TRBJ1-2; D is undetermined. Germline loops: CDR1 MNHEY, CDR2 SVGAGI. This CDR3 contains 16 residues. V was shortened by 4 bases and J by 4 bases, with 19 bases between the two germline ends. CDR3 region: CASSSLVEKSGYGYTF. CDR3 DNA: TGTGCCAGCAGTTCTCTTGTAGAGAAGTCGGGCTATGGCTACACCTTC.

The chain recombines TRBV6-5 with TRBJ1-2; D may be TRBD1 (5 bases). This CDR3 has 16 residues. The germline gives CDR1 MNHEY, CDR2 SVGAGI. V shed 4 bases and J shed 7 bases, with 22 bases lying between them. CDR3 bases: TGTGCCAGCAGTTTTAATCCCGGGACCTCCCTGAGTGGCTACACCTTC. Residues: CASSFNPGTSLSGYTF.

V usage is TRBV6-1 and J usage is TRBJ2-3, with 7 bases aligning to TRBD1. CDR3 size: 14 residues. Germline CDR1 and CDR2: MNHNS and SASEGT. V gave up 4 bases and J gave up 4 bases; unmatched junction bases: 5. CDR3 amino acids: CASSVGTVADTQYF. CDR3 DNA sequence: TGTGCCAGCAGTGTCGGGACAGTCGCAGATACGCAGTATTTT.

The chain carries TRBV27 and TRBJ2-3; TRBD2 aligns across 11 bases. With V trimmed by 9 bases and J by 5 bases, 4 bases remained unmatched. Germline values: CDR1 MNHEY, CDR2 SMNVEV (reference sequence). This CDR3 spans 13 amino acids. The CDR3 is CASSGRARDTQYF. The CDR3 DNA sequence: TGTGCCAGTAGCGGGAGGGCGAGAGATACGCAGTATTTT.

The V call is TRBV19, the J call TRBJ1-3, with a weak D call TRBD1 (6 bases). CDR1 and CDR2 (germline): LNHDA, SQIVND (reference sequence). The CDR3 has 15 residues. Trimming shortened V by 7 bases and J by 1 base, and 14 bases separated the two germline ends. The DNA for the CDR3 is TGTGCCAGTACAACTTACAGGGTTTCTGGAAACACCATATATTTT. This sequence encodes CASTTYRVSGNTIYF.

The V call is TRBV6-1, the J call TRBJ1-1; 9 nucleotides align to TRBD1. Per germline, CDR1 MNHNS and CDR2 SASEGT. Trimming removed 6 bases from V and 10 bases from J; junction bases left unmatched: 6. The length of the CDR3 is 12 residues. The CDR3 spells CASRPGQGTAFF. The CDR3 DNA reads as TGTGCCAGCAGACCGGGACAGGGAACAGCTTTCTTT.

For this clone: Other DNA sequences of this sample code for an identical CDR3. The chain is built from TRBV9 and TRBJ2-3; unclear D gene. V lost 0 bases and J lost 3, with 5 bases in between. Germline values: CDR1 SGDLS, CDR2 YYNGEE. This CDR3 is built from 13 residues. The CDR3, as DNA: TGTGCCAGCAGCGTAGGATCTACAGATACGCAGTATTTT. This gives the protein CASSVGSTDTQYF.

CDR3 sequence reads: CASSYSTGGSNEQYF. CDR3 DNA sequence: TGTGCCAGCAGTTACTCGACTGGCGGGTCGAACGAGCAGTACTTC. The chain carries TRBV6-6 and TRBJ2-7, with D perhaps matching TRBD2 (5 bases). The CDR3 extends over 15 amino acids. V lost 0 bases and J lost 5, with 14 bases in between. CDR1 and CDR2 (germline): MNHNY, SVGAGI (reference sequence).

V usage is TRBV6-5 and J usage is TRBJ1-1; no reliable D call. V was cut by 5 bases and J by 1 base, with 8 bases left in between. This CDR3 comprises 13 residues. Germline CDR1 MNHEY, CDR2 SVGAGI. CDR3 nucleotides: TGTGCCAGCAGTACTCTTCAGAACACTGAAGCTTTCTTT. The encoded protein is CASSTLQNTEAFF.

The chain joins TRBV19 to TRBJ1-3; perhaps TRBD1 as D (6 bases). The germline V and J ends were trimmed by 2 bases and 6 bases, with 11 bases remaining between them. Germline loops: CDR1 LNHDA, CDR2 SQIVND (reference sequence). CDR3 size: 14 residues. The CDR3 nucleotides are TGTGCCAGTAGTATACAGGGGACCCAAAACACCATATATTTT. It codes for CASSIQGTQNTIYF.

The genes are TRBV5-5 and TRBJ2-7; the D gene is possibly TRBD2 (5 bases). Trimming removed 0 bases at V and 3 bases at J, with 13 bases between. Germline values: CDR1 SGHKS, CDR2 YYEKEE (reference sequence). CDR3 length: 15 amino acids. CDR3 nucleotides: TGTGCCAGCAGCTTGGTCGAGGGTCCTTACTACGAGCAGTACTTC. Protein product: CASSLVEGPYYEQYF.

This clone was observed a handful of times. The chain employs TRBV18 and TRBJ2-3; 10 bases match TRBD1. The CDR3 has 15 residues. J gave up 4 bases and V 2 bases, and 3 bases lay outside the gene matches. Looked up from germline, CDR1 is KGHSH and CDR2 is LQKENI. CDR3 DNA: TGTGCCAGCTCACCAGGGACAGGGGTTGCAGATACGCAGTATTTT. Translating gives CASSPGTGVADTQYF.

DNA for the CDR3: TGTGCCAGCGAGACAGGAGACTATCCACCCCTCCACTTT. As protein: CASETGDYPPLHF. The V gene is TRBV2, the J gene TRBJ1-6, with TRBD1 as a possible D gene (6 bases). The V gene lost 8 bases and the J gene lost 11 bases, with 16 bases spanning the gap. This CDR3 contains 13 residues. Germline V CDR1 and CDR2: SNHLY, FYNNEI. Full variable domain (rest looked up from reference TRBV2 and TRBJ1-6): EPEVTQTPSHQVTQMGQEVILRCVPISNHLYFYWYRQILGQKVEFLVSFYNNEISEKSEIFDDQFSVERPDGSNFTLKIRSTKLEDSAMYFCASETGDYPPLHFGNGTRLTVT.

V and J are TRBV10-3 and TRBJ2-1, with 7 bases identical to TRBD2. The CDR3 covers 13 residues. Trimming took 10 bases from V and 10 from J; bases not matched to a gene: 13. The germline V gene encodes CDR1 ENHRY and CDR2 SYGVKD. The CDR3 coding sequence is TGTGCCACCCTCCGCCGGGGAGCGGGAGAGCAGTTCTTC. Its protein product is CATLRRGAGEQFF.

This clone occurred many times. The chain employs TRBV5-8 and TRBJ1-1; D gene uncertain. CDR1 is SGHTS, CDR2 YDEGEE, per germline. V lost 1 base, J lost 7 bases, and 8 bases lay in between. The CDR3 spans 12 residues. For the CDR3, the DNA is TGTGCCAGCAGCTTGTGGGCAGTTGAAGCTTTCTTT. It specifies CASSLWAVEAFF.

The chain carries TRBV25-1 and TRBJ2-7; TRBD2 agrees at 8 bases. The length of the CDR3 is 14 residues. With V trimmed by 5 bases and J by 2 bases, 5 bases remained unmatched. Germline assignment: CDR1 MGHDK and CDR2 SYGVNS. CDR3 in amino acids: CASSTQAGAYEQYF. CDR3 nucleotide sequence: TGTGCCAGCAGTACCCAAGCGGGGGCCTACGAGCAGTACTTC.

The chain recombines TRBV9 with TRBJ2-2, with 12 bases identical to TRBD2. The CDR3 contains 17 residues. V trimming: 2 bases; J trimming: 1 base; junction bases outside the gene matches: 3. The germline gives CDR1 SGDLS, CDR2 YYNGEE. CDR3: CASSVTSGSLNTGELFF. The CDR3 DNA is TGTGCCAGCAGCGTGACTAGCGGGAGTCTGAACACCGGGGAGCTGTTTTTT.

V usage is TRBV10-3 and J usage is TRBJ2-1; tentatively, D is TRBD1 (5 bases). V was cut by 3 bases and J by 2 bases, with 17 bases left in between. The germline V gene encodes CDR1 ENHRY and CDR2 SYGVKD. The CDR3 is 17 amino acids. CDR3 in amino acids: CAISESRQATAYNEQFF. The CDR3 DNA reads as TGTGCCATCAGTGAAAGTCGGCAGGCGACAGCCTACAATGAGCAGTTCTTC.

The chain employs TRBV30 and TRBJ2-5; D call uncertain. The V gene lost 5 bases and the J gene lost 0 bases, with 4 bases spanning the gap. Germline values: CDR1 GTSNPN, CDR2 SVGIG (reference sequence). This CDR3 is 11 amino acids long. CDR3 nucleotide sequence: TGTGCCTGGCCCTACCAAGAGACCCAGTACTTC. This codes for CAWPYQETQYF.